The clone carrying this TCR beta chain came up a few times. In the source study's methods: Estimated nucleated cell counts came from reference gene primer amplification. Data came from immunoSEQ multiplex PCR; TCRdb stores just in-frame clones and leaves some out. The V and J calls and the clone size are those of that table, but D and trimming were determined from the DNA. The profile shows some 30,000 clones, around 87% of them singletons. This specimen belongs to a study of blood T cell repertoires in COVID-19. Study-wide context: Sites across the United States, Italy and Spain contributed samples from acute and convalescent COVID-19. From T cells, B-cell-depleted T cells, or PBMCs came the material, which was cDNA or gDNA.

The trim removed 8 bases at V and 4 bases at J, leaving 11 bases unmatched. The germline gives CDR1 WNHNN, CDR2 SYGVQD (reference sequence). This CDR3 contains 16 residues. The source material was peripheral blood. The chain combines TRBV10-1 with TRBJ1-6; TRBD1 matches at 7 bases. The source of this sequence is a man aged 55 to 70 with active COVID-19. The CDR3 loop reads CASSGSGGQYNSPLHF. The CDR3 nucleotides read TGCGCCAGCTCAGGATCAGGGGGACAGTATAATTCACCCCTCCACTTT.